This T cell receptor (beta chain) emerged from a study of CD8 T cells in Susac syndrome. Random hexamers were used to reverse transcribe roughly 0.5 to 1 ug of RNA. Coverage of TCR beta CDR3 amplification by immunoSEQ multiplex PCR extended to 54 Vbeta and 13 Jbeta. TCRdb re-analysed the immunoSEQ multiplex PCR reads in MiXCR, keeping a single row per CDR3 protein. The sample records under 200,000 distinct CDR3 sequences, roughly 94% being singletons. V gave up 7 bases and J gave up 4 bases, with 13 bases separating them. Germline loops: CDR1 SQVTM, CDR2 ANQGSEA. This CDR3 spans 12 amino acids. Study-wide points: The study conceded that relatively few individuals underwent its TCR sequencing and HLA analysis.

Healthy donors constituted the control group, matched for age and sex. Through negative isolation, CD4+ and CD8+ T cells were obtained, while TEMRA cells were enriched using FACS. A note on this clonotype: Its antigen is not identified.

The chain has TRBV29-1 and TRBJ2-5; D is perhaps TRBD1 (6 bases). The sequence came from a human donor in good health. Sequencing input: CD4+ T cells from PBMCs. The CDR3 loop is CSAGTLGETQYF. CDR3 sequence (DNA): TGCAGCGCCGGGACACTGGGAGAGACCCAGTACTTC.